The present T cell receptor beta chain was sequenced within a study of T cell responses to AZD1222 COVID-19 vaccine. With regard to this clone: Its specificity is unknown.

Profiled with immunoSEQ multiplex PCR; TCRdb holds only in-frame clones, not every one. This table has roughly 80,000 clones, over 80% appearing once. Study-level findings and limits: An increase in Spike-specific TCR breadth and depth was observed after two AZD1222 doses. Sampling captured repertoires only after the peak T cell response.

The junction had 13 bases not matched to a gene; V was cut back by 0 bases and J by 3 bases. The length of the CDR3 is 18 residues. The germline gives CDR1 LGHDT, CDR2 YNNKEL (reference sequence). This sequence was found in an adult in good health. The chain has TRBV3-1 (or the pseudogene TRBV3-2) and TRBJ1-2; 7 nucleotides agree with TRBD1. The sample here was peripheral blood, taken on day 0 of AZD1222 vaccination. This chain's CDR3 is CASSQEIPEDRWDYGYTF. CDR3 DNA: TGTGCCAGCAGCCAAGAAATTCCAGAGGACAGGTGGGACTATGGCTACACCTTC.